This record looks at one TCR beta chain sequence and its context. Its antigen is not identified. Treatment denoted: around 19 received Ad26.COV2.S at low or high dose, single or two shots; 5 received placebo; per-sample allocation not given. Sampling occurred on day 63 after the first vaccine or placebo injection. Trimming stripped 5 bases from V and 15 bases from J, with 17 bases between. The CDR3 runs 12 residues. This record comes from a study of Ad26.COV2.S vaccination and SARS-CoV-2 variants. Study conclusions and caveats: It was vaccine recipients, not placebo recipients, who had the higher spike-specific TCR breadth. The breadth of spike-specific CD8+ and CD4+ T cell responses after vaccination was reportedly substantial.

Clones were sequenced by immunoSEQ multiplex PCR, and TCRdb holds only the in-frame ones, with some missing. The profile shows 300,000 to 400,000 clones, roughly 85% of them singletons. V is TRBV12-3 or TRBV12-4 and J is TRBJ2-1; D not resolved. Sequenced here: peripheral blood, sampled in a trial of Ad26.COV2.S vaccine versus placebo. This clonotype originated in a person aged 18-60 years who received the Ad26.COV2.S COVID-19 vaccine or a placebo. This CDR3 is CASSPQYYDRFF. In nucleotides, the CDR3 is TGTGCCAGCAGTCCCCAATACTATGATCGGTTCTTC.